This T cell receptor (beta chain) is from a study of post-analysis software for immune sequencing data. Unique-molecular-identifier-tagged TCR beta cDNA libraries were used. Using its own MiXCR run on the PCR reads, TCRdb lists one record per CDR3 protein. The sample gives a few hundred thousand distinct CDR3 sequences, 30% to 45% of which show up once; around an eighth is in the top ten. Germline assignment: CDR1 SNHLY and CDR2 FYNNEI. J lost 2 bases, V lost 6 bases, and 14 bases had no gene match. The CDR3 covers 17 residues. Findings of the study overall: TRBV5-6, TRBV5-1 and TRBV20-1 were among a few TRBV segments more frequent in patients than controls. For normalized Chao1 diversity, multiple sclerosis patients scored significantly lower than controls did.

As regards this clonotype: Its antigen remains unidentified.

This chain uses TRBV2 with TRBJ1-2; TRBD1 aligns across 8 bases. This TCR was recovered from a girl under 18 with multiple sclerosis. The sample taken for sequencing was blood. Here the CDR3 reads CASSDQGQGRGNYGYTF. CDR3 nucleotide sequence: TGTGCCAGCAGCGACCAAGGACAGGGTAGAGGGAACTATGGCTACACCTTC.